This T cell receptor beta chain was sequenced in a study of T cell clusters in autoimmune cytopenias. This CDR3 has 15 residues. Germline values: CDR1 MNHEY, CDR2 SMNVEV (reference sequence). Some 34,000 genome equivalents of blood DNA were amplified for TRB. Of note for this clonotype: What it binds is unknown.

TRB was amplified by touch-down multiplex PCR, primer pools A and B combined. TCRdb reworked the multiplex PCR reads into one entry per CDR3 protein, no DNA. Listed are roughly 8,100 distinct CDR3 sequences; 5% to 5.5% falls within the top ten. Whole-study findings and limits: The T cell clusters were defined only in silico, without experimental functional validation.

The chain uses TRBV27 and TRBJ2-7; TCRdb lists TRBD1, though no DNA is available to test this call. Sequencing used peripheral blood. This TCR was recovered from a human donor with an autoimmune cytopenia or autoimmune hepatitis (not recorded which). Here the CDR3 reads CASRVDRDRGHEQYF.